Each of the 17 T cell receptor beta chains below was sequenced from the same sample in a study of monozygotic twins with inflammatory bowel disease. From its re-call of the 5' RACE reads, TCRdb lists each CDR3 protein once, without DNA. This listing includes about 380,000 distinct CDR3 sequences. The sequenced sample was blood. These receptors came from a human donor with ulcerative colitis or Crohn's disease, or a healthy co-twin of an affected twin (not recorded which).

This chain uses TRBV7-9 with TRBJ2-5; without DNA, the TCRdb call of TRBD1 cannot be checked. Germline-derived CDR1 and CDR2 are SEHNR and FQNEAQ (reference sequence). The CDR3 has 14 amino acids. CDR3 in amino acids: CASSPQGLEETQYF.

J is TRBJ1-2 and V is TRBV6-2 or TRBV6-3. The CDR3 runs to 14 residues. Germline V gene lookup returns CDR1 MNHEY and CDR2 SVGEGT. The CDR3 is CASHTEGRVDGYTF.

This rearrangement joins TRBV7-2 to TRBJ2-1; as DNA is missing, the TRBD2 call by TCRdb cannot be tested. In germline, CDR1 is SGHTA, CDR2 FQGNSA. The length of the CDR3 is 17 residues. This CDR3 reads CASSLVASGVSYNEQFF.

The chain uses TRBV24-1 and TRBJ2-3; TCRdb indicates TRBD1, and absent DNA this call remains unverified. This CDR3 has 15 amino acids. The V gene's germline CDR1 is KGHDR and CDR2 SFDVKD. The CDR3 sequence: CATSDPAGFLDTQYF.

The chain recombines TRBV19 with TRBJ2-3. CDR3 length: 12 amino acids. From germline, CDR1 is LNHDA and CDR2 SQIVND (reference sequence). CDR3 amino acids: CASSDLADTQYF.

This chain links TRBV28 with TRBJ1-5; no DNA is available, so the TRBD1 call from TCRdb remains unchecked. CDR3 length: 13 amino acids. The germline V gene has CDR1 MDHEN and CDR2 SYDVKM. The CDR3 protein is CASSRELNQPQHF. The whole variable domain, filled in from reference TRBV28 and TRBJ1-5, reads DVKVTQSSRYLVKRTGEKVFLECVQDMDHENMFWYRQDPGLGLRLIYFSYDVKMKEKGDIPEGYSVSREKKERFSLILESASTNQTSMYLCASSRELNQPQHFGDGTRLSIL.

The chain links TRBV12-3 or TRBV12-4 to TRBJ1-2; with no DNA, the TCRdb D assignment of TRBD1 cannot be verified. The CDR3 length is 15 residues. CDR3 in amino acids: CASSLVRVANYGYTF.

The rearrangement links TRBV18 to TRBJ2-2; there is no DNA to check the TCRdb D call of TRBD1. CDR3 length: 16 residues. Per germline, CDR1 KGHSH and CDR2 LQKENI. The CDR3 spells CASSPLERGATGELFF.

The rearrangement uses TRBV4-2 and TRBJ1-3; TCRdb outputs TRBD1, but without DNA this stays unchecked. The length of the CDR3 is 18 residues. In germline, CDR1 is LGHNA, CDR2 YNFKEQ. The CDR3 loop reads CASSQGLAGTEDGNTIYF.

The chain couples TRBV5-1 to TRBJ1-1; TCRdb indicates TRBD1, and absent DNA this call remains unverified. Germline lookup yields CDR1 SGHRS and CDR2 YFSETQ. CDR3 size: 14 residues. The CDR3 sequence: CASSLMGVNTEAFF.

This sequence joins TRBV12-3 or TRBV12-4 and TRBJ1-5. This CDR3 spans 13 amino acids. CDR3 amino acids: CASSFAGGQPQHF.

The rearrangement uses TRBV3-1 and TRBJ2-7; checking the TCRdb D call of TRBD1 is not possible without DNA. Germline V gives CDR1 LGHDT, CDR2 YNNKEL (reference sequence). The CDR3 is made up of 14 amino acids. CDR3: CASSRGQVGREQYF.

V and J are TRBV4-1 and TRBJ1-1. The CDR3 runs to 17 residues. The germline V gene has CDR1 MGHRA and CDR2 YSYEKL. CDR3 in amino acids: CASSPQSGGRMNTEAFF.

The rearrangement links TRBV11-1 to TRBJ1-1. This CDR3 has 18 amino acids. CDR1 and CDR2 from the germline V gene are SGHAT and FQDESV (reference sequence). CDR3 sequence: CASSLTSSRGQRNTEAFF.

The chain uses TRBV7-9 and TRBJ2-2; TCRdb's D call of TRBD1 is untestable without DNA. Looked up from germline, CDR1 is SEHNR and CDR2 is FQNEAQ (reference sequence). The CDR3 consists of 14 residues. The CDR3 spells CASSSGTATGELFF.

V gene TRBV5-6 combines with J gene TRBJ1-1; checking the TCRdb D call of TRBD1 is not possible without DNA. From germline, CDR1 is SGHDT and CDR2 YYEEEE. The CDR3 spans 13 residues. CDR3 in amino acids: CASSYGQGEEAFF.

The genes are TRBV5-6 and TRBJ2-1; without DNA, the TCRdb call of TRBD1 cannot be checked. Germline CDR1 reads SGHDT; CDR2 reads YYEEEE. The length of the CDR3 is 17 residues. The CDR3 sequence is CASTLSGSTASYNEQFF.